The 22 T cell receptor beta chains below were found in one sample sequenced in a study of beta chain features in type 1 diabetes (dated by TCRdb to between 2018 and 2020). Receptors were amplified or captured by the immunoSEQ multiplex PCR assay. The entire amount of isolated RNA was reverse transcribed using the High Capacity cDNA Reverse Transcription Kit, so the sequenced TCRB transcripts were expressed ones. Not all clones reach the TCRdb copy of this immuneACCESS table, which keeps in-frame sequences only. Checked studies attribute under half of the gap to unresolved V genes and leave the rest unexplained. The sample table records fewer than 450,000 clones; about 13% of these occur just once. Of the sample, 0.015% falls within the top ten clones. Antigen specificity for these receptors is unknown. The paper as a whole reports these results and caveats: A moderate but significant shortening of TCRB CDR3 length was observed in type 1 diabetes patients in all four CD4+ subsets.

Sequenced sample: naive CD4+ T cells from blood. The cell subset or site label, read with the paper, signifies: true naive CD4+ T cells. Receptors originate from a woman aged 18-29 years with type 1 diabetes.

This chain connects TRBV2 to TRBJ1-4; D is undetermined. This CDR3 comprises 12 residues. Germline V gene data show CDR1 as SNHLY and CDR2 as FYNNEI. V shed 5 bases and J shed 4 bases, with 5 bases lying between them. The CDR3 is CASSYSNEKLFF. The CDR3 DNA is TGTGCCAGCAGTTACAGTAATGAAAAACTGTTTTTT.

The J gene is TRBJ2-5, the V gene TRBV19; TRBD1 might be the D (6 bases). The CDR3 totals 15 residues. CDR1 and CDR2 from the germline V gene are LNHDA and SQIVND (reference sequence). V lost 9 bases to trimming and J lost 2 bases, with 19 bases between them. CDR3 coding DNA: TGTGCCAGCAGTGGCACCGGGACATCACAAGAGACCCAGTACTTC. Amino acid sequence: CASSGTGTSQETQYF.

The chain has TRBV5-1 and TRBJ1-1; D perhaps matches TRBD1 (5 bases). Between the trimmed V and J ends, which lost 3 bases and 3 bases, there was a span of 9 bases. Germline values: CDR1 SGHRS, CDR2 YFSETQ. CDR3 length: 13 residues. CDR3 DNA: TGCGCCAGCAGCTCGGGGGACTACACTGAAGCTTTCTTT. Protein sequence: CASSSGDYTEAFF.

This clone has just a few counts. The V call is TRBV29-1, the J call TRBJ1-2; a possible D gene is TRBD1 (6 bases). V shed 7 bases and J shed 1 base, with 7 bases lying between them. There are 11 residues in the CDR3. CDR1 SQVTM and CDR2 ANQGSEA come from the germline V gene. CDR3 loop: CSADSNYGYTF. Here the CDR3 DNA reads TGCAGCGCGGACAGTAACTATGGCTACACCTTC. Based on the CDR3 plus reference TRBV29-1 and TRBJ1-2, the full variable domain is SAVISQKPSRDICQRGTSLTIQCQVDSQVTMMFWYRQQPGQSLTLIATANQGSEATYESGFVIDKFPISRPNLTFSTLTVSNMSPEDSSIYLCSADSNYGYTFGSGTRLTVV.

The chain has TRBV4-3 and TRBJ1-5, with TRBD1 matching over 11 bases. CDR1 and CDR2 from the germline V gene are LGHNA and YSLEER. The CDR3 is 15 amino acids. With V trimmed by 6 bases and J by 6 bases, 7 bases remained unmatched. The CDR3 protein is CASSTDRGRGQPQHF. In nucleotides, the CDR3 is TGCGCCAGCAGTACGGACAGGGGGCGAGGTCAGCCCCAGCATTTT.

The rearrangement joins TRBV7-9 to TRBJ2-7; 11 nucleotides match TRBD1. The germline V gene has CDR1 SEHNR and CDR2 FQNEAQ (reference sequence). The V gene end was trimmed by 3 bases and the J gene end by 5 bases; junction bases not matched to a gene: 12. The CDR3 spans 17 residues. The CDR3 nucleotides are TGTGCCAGCAGCTTTCCCACCGGGACAGGGGGTTTCAACGAGCAGTACTTC. This gives the protein CASSFPTGTGGFNEQYF.

The V gene is TRBV30, the J gene TRBJ1-1; a possible D gene is TRBD1 (5 bases). CDR1 is GTSNPN and CDR2 is SVGIG in the germline V gene (reference sequence). This CDR3 has 12 amino acids. Trimming shortened V by 2 bases and J by 7 bases, and 11 bases separated the two germline ends. This chain's CDR3 is CAWSKGPGEAFF. Written as DNA, the CDR3 is TGTGCCTGGAGTAAGGGGCCGGGTGAAGCTTTCTTT.

The gene calls are TRBV28 and TRBJ1-5, with D possibly TRBD1 on 5 matching bases. This CDR3 contains 17 residues. Trimming cost V 5 bases and J 6 bases, with 23 bases left between them. CDR1 is MDHEN and CDR2 is SYDVKM in the germline V gene. The CDR3 sequence is CASSPNGGGLAGQPQHF. CDR3 nucleotides: TGTGCCAGCAGTCCAAACGGGGGGGGATTAGCTGGTCAGCCCCAGCATTTT. The entire variable domain, with the rest obtained from reference TRBV28 and TRBJ1-5, is as follows: DVKVTQSSRYLVKRTGEKVFLECVQDMDHENMFWYRQDPGLGLRLIYFSYDVKMKEKGDIPEGYSVSREKKERFSLILESASTNQTSMYLCASSPNGGGLAGQPQHFGDGTRLSIL.

This clone appeared a few times. V gene TRBV10-3 combines with J gene TRBJ2-1; TRBD2 matches 7 bases. The CDR3 contains 15 residues. V trimming: 5 bases; J trimming: 2 bases; junction bases outside the gene matches: 6. Germline CDR1 and CDR2: ENHRY and SYGVKD. CDR3 in amino acids: CAISPREDAYNEQFF. CDR3 DNA: TGTGCCATCAGTCCCCGGGAGGATGCCTACAATGAGCAGTTCTTC.

On this clone itself: The sample carries other DNA sequences with the same CDR3. This chain uses TRBV7-2 with TRBJ1-2; TRBD1 might be the D (6 bases). The CDR3 has 13 amino acids. V was trimmed by 5 bases and J by 2 bases, leaving 9 bases between them. The V gene's germline CDR1 is SGHTA and CDR2 FQGNSA. The CDR3 region has the DNA TGTGCCAGCAGCCCGGACAGAAACTATGGCTACACCTTC. It encodes CASSPDRNYGYTF.

This clone came up a few times. The CDR3 loop reads CASSGSVEAVSSYNEQFF. The CDR3 bases are TGTGCCAGCAGTGGATCGGTCGAAGCGGTGAGCTCCTACAATGAGCAGTTCTTC. The chain is built from TRBV25-1 and TRBJ2-1, with D possibly TRBD2 on 5 matching bases. The CDR3 has 18 amino acids. Trimming removed 4 bases from V and 0 bases from J, with 19 bases in between. Per the germline V gene, CDR1 is MGHDK and CDR2 is SYGVNS.

The V and J genes are TRBV11-3 and TRBJ2-1; TRBD2 matches at 8 bases. Germline-derived CDR1 and CDR2 are SGHNT and YENEEA. The CDR3 spans 15 residues. Germline trimming cut 3 bases from V and 7 bases from J; bases unmatched to any gene: 8. This CDR3 is CASSFSSGPGNEQFF. CDR3 sequence (DNA): TGTGCCAGCAGCTTCTCTAGCGGGCCAGGGAATGAGCAGTTCTTC.

J is TRBJ2-5 and V is TRBV6-5; a possible D gene is TRBD2 (6 bases). The V end lost 6 bases, the J end lost 5 bases, and 13 bases lay between the germline ends. The CDR3 spans 13 residues. CDR1 and CDR2 from the germline V gene are MNHEY and SVGAGI. Here the CDR3 reads CASRQTGGETQYF. As DNA, the CDR3 is TGTGCCAGCAGACAAACCGGAGGGGAGACCCAGTACTTC.

This chain links TRBV7-9 with TRBJ2-7; D call uncertain. The germline V gene has CDR1 SEHNR and CDR2 FQNEAQ (reference sequence). The CDR3 is 13 residues long. Trimming removed 2 bases from V and 4 bases from J, with 9 bases in between. CDR3 coding DNA: TGTGCCAGCAGCTTACCCCCCAGTTACGAGCAGTACTTC. Its protein product is CASSLPPSYEQYF. The variable domain in full, with the rest retrieved from reference TRBV7-9 and TRBJ2-7, is DTGVSQNPRHKITKRGQNVTFRCDPISEHNRLYWYRQTLGQGPEFLTYFQNEAQLEKSRLLSDRFSAERPKGSFSTLEIQRTEQGDSAMYLCASSLPPSYEQYFGPGTRLTVT.

This clone was recorded a few times. The chain couples TRBV6-1 to TRBJ2-5, with 10 bases aligning to TRBD2. The V and J ends lost 10 bases and 5 bases, in that order; junction bases with no gene match: 13. CDR1 MNHNS and CDR2 SASEGT come from the germline V gene. The CDR3 length is 15 residues. The CDR3 protein is CANTPKAGGRETQYF. The CDR3 nucleotides are TGTGCCAATACGCCCAAAGCGGGAGGGAGGGAGACCCAGTACTTC.

This rearrangement joins TRBV6-6 to TRBJ1-1; D not certain. CDR1 and CDR2 (germline): MNHNY, SVGAGI (reference sequence). CDR3 length: 10 amino acids. Deletions cut 5 bases from V and 7 bases from J, with 5 bases between. The CDR3 loop reads CASSNGEAFF. The CDR3 DNA reads as TGTGCCAGCAGTAACGGTGAAGCTTTCTTT.

This sequence joins TRBV9 and TRBJ1-2; a weak D match, TRBD1 (5 bases). CDR3 length equals 14 residues. From germline, CDR1 is SGDLS and CDR2 YYNGEE. V was cut by 4 bases and J by 3 bases, with 13 bases left in between. CDR3 region: CASSPPTTDYGYTF. CDR3 nucleotide sequence: TGTGCCAGCAGCCCCCCCACGACAGACTATGGCTACACCTTC.

This clone was recorded a few times. V usage is TRBV6-5 and J usage is TRBJ1-5, with no clear D. Germline V gene data show CDR1 as MNHEY and CDR2 as SVGAGI. The CDR3 loop spans 15 amino acids. V shed 5 bases and J shed 0 bases, with 11 bases lying between them. CDR3 sequence (DNA): TGTGCCAGCAGTCGGGGTAGTGATAGCAATCAGCCCCAGCATTTT. Residues: CASSRGSDSNQPQHF.

The rearrangement uses TRBV27 and TRBJ2-5; possible D gene TRBD2, 6 bases. The ends were cut back, 6 bases at V and 5 bases at J, with 16 bases in the middle. In germline, CDR1 is MNHEY, CDR2 SMNVEV (reference sequence). The CDR3 runs to 14 residues. The CDR3: CASSRSGGRETQYF. In DNA, the CDR3 is TGTGCCAGCAGCCGATCCGGGGGAAGGGAGACCCAGTACTTC.

This clone was counted at least ten times. The V gene is TRBV4-3, the J gene TRBJ2-3; 9 positions match TRBD2. This CDR3 has 13 amino acids. V trimming: 4 bases; J trimming: 4 bases; junction bases outside the gene matches: 0. Germline loops: CDR1 LGHNA, CDR2 YSLEER. CDR3 protein: CASSRTSADTQYF. CDR3 sequence (DNA): TGCGCCAGCAGCCGGACTAGCGCAGATACGCAGTATTTT.

This clone came up a few times. The chain employs TRBV7-9 and TRBJ2-5; D possibly corresponds to TRBD2 (5 bases). Looked up from germline, CDR1 is SEHNR and CDR2 is FQNEAQ (reference sequence). The V end lost 1 base, the J end lost 6 bases, and 12 bases lay between the germline ends. This CDR3 contains 14 residues. The DNA of the CDR3 is TGTGCCAGCAGCTTAGGCCCTAGCTCCCAGACCCAGTACTTC. Translating it yields CASSLGPSSQTQYF.

This clone was recorded a few times. The gene calls are TRBV18 and TRBJ1-1; tentatively, D is TRBD1 (6 bases). This CDR3 comprises 16 residues. V lost 1 base and J 1 base, leaving 13 bases between the germline ends. Germline CDR1 reads KGHSH; CDR2 reads LQKENI. In nucleotides, the CDR3 is TGTGCCAGCTCACCACGGACAGACATGTGGAACACTGAAGCTTTCTTT. Amino acid sequence: CASSPRTDMWNTEAFF.